This T cell receptor (beta chain) was captured in a study of T cell repertoires in cytomegalovirus infection. Study overall: TCR beta signatures that were public indicated CMV infection and matching HLA type. Study-wide results and limits: Summed frequency of shared TCR beta families picked out CMV carriers who also had the relevant HLA. Ex vivo responses were dominated by HLA-C-restricted CMV-specific TCR beta clonotypes.

CDR3 length: 13 residues. Germline V lookup: CDR1 SGHRS, CDR2 YFSETQ. V was trimmed by 9 bases and J by 1 base, leaving 10 bases between them. Details on this clonotype: The antigen is unknown.

TCRdb fed the reads into MiXCR, producing one record per CDR3 protein. Here the sample spans approximately 750,000 distinct CDR3 sequences, 35% being singletons. This TCR derives from a human donor in good health (CMV status not recorded). Some clones in this sample may be carry-over from other donors' samples. The chain uses TRBV5-1 and TRBJ2-2, with unresolved D. The sample consisted of PBMCs. CDR3 DNA sequence: TGCGCCACCACTGGAGTGAACACCGGGGAGCTGTTTTTT. This sequence encodes CATTGVNTGELFF.